Listed here are 18 T cell receptor beta chains from one sample, sequenced in a study of response to subunit inactivated influenza vaccine. TCRdb re-called the RT-PCR reads through MiXCR, storing one row per CDR3 protein. The sample lists approximately 500,000 distinct CDR3 sequences; 12% to 15% were seen once. Sequences were derived from PBMCs from blood, sampled roughly 13 days after vaccination. These receptor sequences come from a man aged 50 to 59 who received an inactivated influenza vaccine.

V is TRBV20-1 and J is TRBJ2-3; no reliable D call. The CDR3 extends over 14 amino acids. Trimming removed 5 bases at V and 0 bases at J, with 12 bases between. From germline, CDR1 is DFQATT and CDR2 SNEGSKA (reference sequence). This CDR3 reads CSAPPAHSTDTQYF. CDR3 in DNA: TGCAGTGCTCCTCCAGCGCACAGCACAGATACGCAGTATTTT.

The CDR3 nucleotides are TGCAGTGCCACCACAGGGGTCTCCTACGAGCAGTACTTC. This sequence encodes CSATTGVSYEQYF. The chain joins TRBV20-1 to TRBJ2-7, with 7 positions matching TRBD1. This CDR3 is built from 13 residues. With 6 bases clipped from V and 0 bases from J, the junction kept 5 bases outside the gene matches. CDR1 is DFQATT, CDR2 SNEGSKA, per germline (reference sequence).

As for this clonotype: It may be a read error: a sequence one base away is much more abundant. The chain employs TRBV7-2 and TRBJ2-3, with D unclear. Germline-derived CDR1 and CDR2 are SGHTA and FQGNSA. CDR3 length: 14 residues. Trimming took off 2 bases at V and 0 bases at J, with 6 bases between the two ends. CDR3 protein: CTSSLSASTDTQYF. CDR3 bases: TGTACCAGCAGCTTATCGGCTAGCACAGATACGCAGTATTTT.

V usage is TRBV5-4 and J usage is TRBJ2-7; TRBD1 might be the D (5 bases). The V gene lost 0 bases and the J gene lost 3 bases, with 10 bases spanning the gap. Germline V gene data show CDR1 as SGHNT and CDR2 as YYREEE (reference sequence). This CDR3 has 14 residues. The chain's CDR3 is CASSLGQIDYEQYF. The CDR3 DNA reads as TGTGCCAGCAGCTTGGGACAGATAGACTACGAGCAGTACTTC.

The V gene is TRBV18, the J gene TRBJ2-5; D gene uncertain. Germline values: CDR1 KGHSH, CDR2 LQKENI. The CDR3 extends over 17 amino acids. V dropped 2 bases and J dropped 3 bases, with 19 bases sitting between them. The CDR3 sequence is CASSPTWGNAVKETQYF. The CDR3 bases are TGTGCCAGCTCACCAACCTGGGGTAATGCAGTAAAAGAGACCCAGTACTTC.

V usage is TRBV6-2 or TRBV6-3 and J usage is TRBJ2-2; D is unresolved. The germline CDR1 and CDR2 sequences are MNHEY and SVGEGT. Trimming stripped 4 bases from V and 0 bases from J, with 9 bases between. This CDR3 has 15 amino acids. The CDR3 loop reads CASSLLRPNTGELFF. The CDR3 DNA reads as TGTGCCAGCAGTTTATTGCGGCCGAACACCGGGGAGCTGTTTTTT.

The genes are TRBV20-1 and TRBJ2-7, with D possibly TRBD2 on 5 matching bases. Germline loops: CDR1 DFQATT, CDR2 SNEGSKA (reference sequence). V lost 1 base and J lost 2, with 12 bases in between. This CDR3 contains 14 residues. CDR3 loop: CSARGTDQPYEQYF. CDR3 DNA: TGCAGTGCTAGAGGGACTGATCAACCCTACGAGCAGTACTTC.

This clonotype turned up a few times. The V gene is TRBV24-1, the J gene TRBJ2-5, with 8 bases that match TRBD1. The CDR3 consists of 15 residues. The germline V gene encodes CDR1 KGHDR and CDR2 SFDVKD. The junction had 4 bases not matched to a gene; V was cut back by 1 base and J by 4 bases. CDR3 region: CATSDFRTGLETQYF. The DNA of the CDR3 is TGTGCCACCAGTGATTTTAGGACAGGGCTAGAGACCCAGTACTTC.

This clonotype was recorded a few times. The chain recombines TRBV20-1 with TRBJ1-6, with D perhaps matching TRBD1 (5 bases). Germline CDR1 is DFQATT and CDR2 is SNEGSKA (reference sequence). The CDR3 is made up of 15 amino acids. Trimming removed 5 bases from V and 0 bases from J, with 11 bases in between. CDR3 coding DNA: TGCAGTGCTCCAGTAAGGGGCTCCTATAATTCACCCCTCCACTTT. Its protein product is CSAPVRGSYNSPLHF.

The chain couples TRBV7-2 to TRBJ2-5; TRBD1 matches at 8 bases. Germline assignment: CDR1 SGHTA and CDR2 FQGNSA. This CDR3 comprises 16 residues. J gave up 5 bases and V 5 bases, and 13 bases lay outside the gene matches. The CDR3 is CASSVGARTGHETQYF. The CDR3 DNA is TGTGCCAGCAGCGTAGGCGCTCGGACAGGGCATGAGACCCAGTACTTC.

For this clonotype: A read error may account for a junction end that differs from germline. The CDR3: CASSLDRDSEKLFF. CDR3 coding DNA: TGTGCTAGCAGCCTAGACCGGGACAGCGAAAAACTGTTTTTT. This chain joins TRBV7-7 and TRBJ1-4, with TRBD1 matching over 7 bases. The CDR3 runs 14 residues. Germline V gene lookup returns CDR1 SSHAT and CDR2 FNYEAQ (reference sequence).

In its sample, this clonotype was seen many times. The chain is built from TRBV15 and TRBJ2-7; D is tentatively TRBD1 or TRBD2 (5 bases each). V lost 5 bases, J lost 2 bases, and 19 bases lay in between. This CDR3 has 16 amino acids. From germline, CDR1 is LNHNV and CDR2 YYDKDF (reference sequence). DNA of the CDR3: TGTGCCACCAGCCCCGGGGTTGGGACGTTTGCCTACGAGCAGTACTTC. Its translation: CATSPGVGTFAYEQYF. Filled out from reference TRBV15 and TRBJ2-7, the complete variable domain reads DAMVIQNPRYQVTQFGKPVTLSCSQTLNHNVMYWYQQKSSQAPKLLFHYYDKDFNNEADTPDNFQSRRPNTSFCFLDIRSPGLGDTAMYLCATSPGVGTFAYEQYFGPGTRLTVT.

This clonotype turned up a few times. The rearrangement joins TRBV6-2 or TRBV6-3 to TRBJ2-7; no clear D gene. Trimming removed 5 bases from V and 6 bases from J, with 14 bases in between. This CDR3 has 13 amino acids. Germline V gene lookup returns CDR1 MNHEY and CDR2 SVGEGT. The DNA of the CDR3 is TGTGCCAGCAGTCCCCACACCCCCGGCGAGCAGTACTTC. Its protein product is CASSPHTPGEQYF.

The chain has TRBV5-1 and TRBJ1-1; TRBD1 is a possible D gene (5 bases). Looked up from germline, CDR1 is SGHRS and CDR2 is YFSETQ. The V end was cut by 4 bases, the J end by 2 bases, with 15 bases between. The CDR3 has 15 residues. In DNA form, the CDR3 reads TGCGCCAGCAGCCTCCGGGGGGTAAAAAACACTGAAGCTTTCTTT. Translating gives CASSLRGVKNTEAFF.

This clonotype was observed a few times. The V and J genes are TRBV19 and TRBJ2-7; the match to TRBD2 covers 8 bases. CDR1 LNHDA and CDR2 SQIVND come from the germline V gene (reference sequence). J lost 3 bases, V lost 6 bases, and 10 bases had no gene match. The length of the CDR3 is 15 residues. The CDR3 coding sequence is TGTGCCAGTAGACTAAGGCCGGGACTAGGCTACGAGCAGTACTTC. This codes for CASRLRPGLGYEQYF.

The table lists this clonotype with a count of one. The rearrangement links TRBV7-2 to TRBJ2-3; D call uncertain. CDR1 is SGHTA, CDR2 FQGNSA, per germline. V was shortened by 4 bases and J by 1 base, with 6 bases between the two germline ends. This CDR3 region has 13 residues. The CDR3 sequence: CASSSVGTDTQYF. Here the CDR3 DNA reads TGTGCCAGCAGCTCTGTTGGCACAGATACGCAGTATTTT.

This clonotype occurred a few times. V and J are TRBV29-1 and TRBJ2-1; D is perhaps TRBD2 (5 bases). The V and J ends lost 3 bases and 10 bases respectively, with 16 bases between them. The CDR3 runs to 13 residues. The germline CDR1 and CDR2 sequences are SQVTM and ANQGSEA. The DNA for the CDR3 is TGCAGCGTTGAGCGGGCCCCTGGGGTAGAGCAGTTCTTC. Translated, it gives CSVERAPGVEQFF.

The table lists this clonotype with a few counts. The chain recombines TRBV7-6 with TRBJ2-2, with TRBD1 matching over 10 bases. The V gene end was trimmed by 1 base and the J gene end by 6 bases; junction bases not matched to a gene: 8. Germline CDR1 is SGHVS and CDR2 is FNYEAQ. This CDR3 is 17 amino acids long. The CDR3 bases are TGTGCCAGCAGCTTAGTTGCGGGACAGGGGATCCCCGGGGAGCTGTTTTTT. Protein sequence: CASSLVAGQGIPGELFF.